This TCR beta chain was recorded in a study of blood T cells in healthy people across ages. Study results and caveats: Naive T cell percentage showed a strong correlation with TCR beta diversity. Age showed a roughly linear inverse relationship with TCR beta diversity per million T cells.

PCR was performed a second time for roughly 6 to 12 cycles using a sample-barcoded 5' primer and a J-beta primer mix. Via MiXCR, TCRdb re-called the 5' RACE reads, giving one row per CDR3 protein. The sample contains around 800,000 distinct CDR3 sequences, 53% of which appear only once. Germline V gives CDR1 MNHEY, CDR2 SVGAGI. This CDR3 has 15 amino acids. Trimming at V came to 6 bases and at J to 0 bases, leaving 8 bases not matched to a gene. Comments on this clonotype: No antigen is known for it.

The clonotype originates from a man aged 80 or over in good health. The genes are TRBV6-5 and TRBJ2-7, with TRBD2 identical over 7 bases. Sequencing used blood. Here the CDR3 reads CASSRTGGPSYEQYF. For the CDR3, the DNA is TGTGCCAGCAGCCGGACGGGAGGCCCCTCCTACGAGCAGTACTTC.